Presented here are 27 T cell receptor beta chains from one specimen sequenced in a study of OX40 agonist ivuxolimab in advanced cancers. Sequencing used immunoSEQ multiplex PCR; TCRdb keeps in-frame clones, though not all of them. The sample includes 40,000 to 60,000 clones, around 86% of them seen just once. Sequenced material: CD4+ or CD8+ T cells sorted from blood, taken in a trial of the OX40 agonist ivuxolimab. The receptors derive from an adult with an advanced solid tumor such as melanoma, head and neck, liver or kidney cancer.

Only a few counts were recorded for this clone. V gene TRBV5-1 combines with J gene TRBJ2-7; 8 bases are a match to TRBD1. The V and J ends lost 0 bases and 3 bases, in that order; junction bases with no gene match: 5. This CDR3 region has 15 residues. Germline-derived CDR1 and CDR2 are SGHRS and YFSETQ. CDR3 DNA sequence: TGCGCCAGCAGCTTGGTGCAGGGGGCAGTCTACGAGCAGTACTTC. This translates into CASSLVQGAVYEQYF.

J is TRBJ1-1 and V is TRBV15, with D possibly being TRBD1 (5 bases). The length of the CDR3 is 14 residues. V was trimmed by 1 base and J by 6 bases, leaving 12 bases between them. Germline V gene data show CDR1 as LNHNV and CDR2 as YYDKDF (reference sequence). CDR3 loop: CATSRGGGTPEAFF. The CDR3 nucleotides are TGTGCCACCAGCAGAGGGGGGGGGACTCCTGAAGCTTTCTTT.

V usage is TRBV18 and J usage is TRBJ2-2; D is uncertain. CDR1 and CDR2 from the germline V gene are KGHSH and LQKENI. This CDR3 contains 17 residues. V was pared by 1 base and J by 0 bases, with 12 bases between. The CDR3 reads CASSPLFAFANTGELFF. CDR3 DNA sequence: TGTGCCAGCTCACCACTTTTCGCCTTTGCGAACACCGGGGAGCTGTTTTTT.

The J gene is TRBJ1-1, the V gene TRBV6-1; TRBD1 aligns across 7 bases. V dropped 6 bases and J dropped 1; count of bases not matched to a gene: 5. This CDR3 region has 14 residues. Germline assignment: CDR1 MNHNS and CDR2 SASEGT. The DNA of the CDR3 is TGTGCCAGCAGCCAGACAGGGTCGAACACTGAAGCTTTCTTT. Protein product: CASSQTGSNTEAFF.

V is TRBV6-6 and J is TRBJ1-1; TRBD1 agrees at 8 bases. The CDR3 covers 13 residues. V was pared by 1 base and J by 8 bases, with 3 bases of the junction left unmatched. Per the germline V gene, CDR1 is MNHNY and CDR2 is SVGAGI (reference sequence). The CDR3 sequence is CASSYWGQDEAFF. CDR3 in DNA: TGTGCCAGCAGTTACTGGGGACAGGACGAAGCTTTCTTT.

This clone was counted only a few times. The chain recombines TRBV11-1 with TRBJ1-1; no reliable D call. This CDR3 is built from 14 residues. The V end lost 5 bases, the J end lost 4 bases, and 14 bases lay between the germline ends. Germline-derived CDR1 and CDR2 are SGHAT and FQDESV (reference sequence). The DNA for the CDR3 is TGTGCCAGCAGCCGAGGTTTAGGTTTCACTGAAGCTTTCTTT. Its protein product is CASSRGLGFTEAFF.

V and J are TRBV5-1 and TRBJ2-3; a weak D match, TRBD2 (7 bases). CDR3 length: 15 residues. V dropped 4 bases and J dropped 2 bases, with 14 bases sitting between them. CDR1 and CDR2 from the germline V gene are SGHRS and YFSETQ. Written as DNA, the CDR3 is TGCGCCAGCAGCCCTTGGGGGGGGCCCACAGATACGCAGTATTTT. Its translation: CASSPWGGPTDTQYF.

The chain combines TRBV27 with TRBJ1-1; D might be TRBD1 (5 bases). Germline V CDR1 and CDR2: MNHEY, SMNVEV (reference sequence). The CDR3 consists of 13 residues. Trimming pared 8 bases from V and 0 bases from J, leaving 10 bases between. The CDR3 bases are TGTGCCAGCCGCGGACAAGTGAACACTGAAGCTTTCTTT. Translated: CASRGQVNTEAFF.

This clone was seen only once. CDR3 sequence reads: CASMKDYTGELFF. DNA of the CDR3: TGTGCCAGCATGAAAGATTACACCGGGGAGCTGTTTTTT. The gene calls are TRBV6-1 and TRBJ2-2; D remains unclear. V lost 7 bases to trimming and J lost 3 bases, with 9 bases between them. This CDR3 spans 13 amino acids. Per the germline V gene, CDR1 is MNHNS and CDR2 is SASEGT.

V and J are TRBV7-3 and TRBJ1-1; D unresolved. This CDR3 region has 13 residues. Germline CDR1 and CDR2: SGHTA and FQGTGA. V lost 5 bases, J lost 4 bases, and 11 bases lay in between. The CDR3 DNA follows: TGTGCCAGCAGCCTCCTCTTCAGCACTGAAGCTTTCTTT. Translation gives CASSLLFSTEAFF.

This chain uses TRBV4-1 with TRBJ2-3; no reliable D call. Trimming left V 4 bases short and J 0 bases short, with 17 bases between. CDR1 is MGHRA, CDR2 YSYEKL, per germline. There are 17 residues in the CDR3. The CDR3 nucleotides are TGCGCCAGCAGCCCTGGTTCGATCTACCTGAGCACAGATACGCAGTATTTT. It translates to CASSPGSIYLSTDTQYF.

The chain combines TRBV7-9 with TRBJ1-1; TRBD1 is a possible D gene (5 bases). V dropped 4 bases and J dropped 4 bases, with 13 bases sitting between them. Germline V CDR1 and CDR2: SEHNR, FQNEAQ (reference sequence). The CDR3 consists of 14 residues. CDR3 amino acids: CASSSPPGSTEAFF. CDR3 in DNA: TGTGCCAGCAGCTCCCCGCCAGGGAGCACTGAAGCTTTCTTT.

The chain combines TRBV6-5 with TRBJ2-5; D remains ambiguous. Germline V gives CDR1 MNHEY, CDR2 SVGAGI. V lost 2 bases, J lost 0 bases, and 1 base lay in between. The CDR3 has 12 residues. The chain's CDR3 is CASSYDQETQYF. The CDR3 DNA reads as TGTGCCAGCAGTTACGACCAAGAGACCCAGTACTTC.

V usage is TRBV6-5 and J usage is TRBJ2-2; TRBD2 matches 8 bases. The CDR3 runs 15 residues. J lost 1 base, V lost 5 bases, and 3 bases had no gene match. CDR1 MNHEY and CDR2 SVGAGI come from the germline V gene. CDR3 sequence (DNA): TGTGCCAGCAGTGGGGGACTAGTGAACACCGGGGAGCTGTTTTTT. Translation: CASSGGLVNTGELFF.

J is TRBJ1-6 and V is TRBV7-9; a possible D gene is TRBD1 (5 bases). V was pared by 3 bases and J by 9 bases, with 15 bases between. The CDR3 has 15 amino acids. Germline V gene data show CDR1 as SEHNR and CDR2 as FQNEAQ (reference sequence). The CDR3 nucleotides are TGTGCCAGCAGCTTCTCGGGGAATCAGGGTTCACCCCTCCACTTT. This sequence encodes CASSFSGNQGSPLHF.

The V and J genes are TRBV4-1 and TRBJ2-1, with TRBD2 matching 11 bases. Germline-derived CDR1 and CDR2 are MGHRA and YSYEKL. CDR3 length: 14 amino acids. Trimming cost V 8 bases and J 3 bases; bases outside gene matches: 3. DNA for the CDR3: TGCGCCAGCCCTAGCGGGGGGAACTACAATGAGCAGTTCTTC. Translated, it gives CASPSGGNYNEQFF.

This chain links TRBV6-1 with TRBJ1-1; 9 bases align to TRBD1. Germline lookup yields CDR1 MNHNS and CDR2 SASEGT. The V gene end was trimmed by 1 base and the J gene end by 11 bases; junction bases not matched to a gene: 11. This CDR3 comprises 15 residues. CDR3 sequence reads: CASSEVYTGGPEAFF. As DNA, the CDR3 is TGTGCCAGCAGTGAAGTATACACAGGGGGCCCGGAGGCTTTCTTT.

The chain carries TRBV7-9 and TRBJ2-1; D may be TRBD1 (6 bases). This CDR3 is 16 amino acids long. Germline CDR1 SEHNR, CDR2 FQNEAQ (reference sequence). Trimming stripped 6 bases from V and 4 bases from J, with 19 bases between. CDR3 residues: CASSHNTGPNYNEQFF. The CDR3 coding sequence is TGTGCCAGCAGTCATAATACAGGGCCGAATTACAATGAGCAGTTCTTC. Looking up the rest from reference TRBV7-9 and TRBJ2-1 gives the full variable domain: DTGVSQNPRHKITKRGQNVTFRCDPISEHNRLYWYRQTLGQGPEFLTYFQNEAQLEKSRLLSDRFSAERPKGSFSTLEIQRTEQGDSAMYLCASSHNTGPNYNEQFFGPGTRLTVL.

The gene calls are TRBV5-4 and TRBJ2-1, with a weak D call TRBD2 (6 bases). Per the germline V gene, CDR1 is SGHNT and CDR2 is YYREEE (reference sequence). Trimming shortened V by 0 bases and J by 5 bases, and 12 bases separated the two germline ends. The CDR3 is made up of 15 amino acids. CDR3 sequence reads: CASSLAGSVNNEQFF. The DNA for the CDR3 is TGTGCCAGCAGCTTGGCCGGGAGCGTAAACAATGAGCAGTTCTTC.

CDR3 sequence (DNA): TGTGCCACCAGCAGAGATGTTTGGGGAGTTCACACTGAAGCTTTCTTT. Its translation: CATSRDVWGVHTEAFF. The genes are TRBV15 and TRBJ1-1; D is ambiguous. Germline V gene sequence: CDR1 LNHNV, CDR2 YYDKDF (reference sequence). CDR3 size: 16 residues. The V gene lost 0 bases and the J gene lost 3 bases, with 14 bases spanning the gap.

The V gene is TRBV4-1, the J gene TRBJ1-2; a possible D gene is TRBD1 (5 bases). This CDR3 is 17 amino acids long. V gave up 0 bases and J gave up 4 bases, with 18 bases separating them. The germline gives CDR1 MGHRA, CDR2 YSYEKL. The CDR3 DNA reads TGCGCCAGCAGCCAAGAAGGAGGGGAGGGAAGACTCTATGGCTACACCTTC. It translates to CASSQEGGEGRLYGYTF.

The rearrangement uses TRBV11-2 and TRBJ2-5; D gene unclear. Germline V gene lookup returns CDR1 SGHAT and CDR2 FQNNGV. CDR3 size: 12 residues. V was pared by 0 bases and J by 5 bases, with 4 bases between. The CDR3 nucleotides read TGTGCCAGCAGCTTAGAAGCCGAGACCCAGTACTTC. The encoded protein is CASSLEAETQYF.

This rearrangement joins TRBV7-2 to TRBJ2-6; D is unresolved. Germline CDR1 reads SGHTA; CDR2 reads FQGNSA. CDR3 length: 13 residues. V shed 3 bases and J shed 4 bases, with 4 bases lying between them. CDR3 amino acids: CASSFPGANVLTF. Written as DNA, the CDR3 is TGTGCCAGCAGCTTCCCGGGGGCCAACGTCCTGACTTTC.

J is TRBJ1-2 and V is TRBV4-1; 9 bases fit TRBD1. Losses at the gene ends were 2 bases for V and 4 bases for J; bases not matched to a gene: 14. Germline V gene data show CDR1 as MGHRA and CDR2 as YSYEKL. This CDR3 contains 18 residues. The CDR3 DNA is TGCGCCAGCAGCCAAAACCGGGACAGGGTGGTTGGGAGCTATGGCTACACCTTC. It translates to CASSQNRDRVVGSYGYTF.

The chain recombines TRBV30 with TRBJ1-5, with D possibly matching TRBD1 (5 bases). Germline loops: CDR1 GTSNPN, CDR2 SVGIG (reference sequence). The CDR3 spans 13 residues. V was cut by 3 bases and J by 3 bases, with 9 bases left in between. CDR3 residues: CAWRGGVNQPQHF. The CDR3 nucleotides are TGTGCCTGGAGGGGGGGGGTCAATCAGCCCCAGCATTTT.

V gene TRBV6-6 combines with J gene TRBJ1-6, with a weak D call TRBD1 (5 bases). The V end was cut by 6 bases, the J end by 3 bases, with 9 bases between. Germline V gene sequence: CDR1 MNHNY, CDR2 SVGAGI (reference sequence). The CDR3 spans 14 residues. DNA of the CDR3: TGTGCCAGCAGCCCGGGACGCTATAATTCACCCCTCCACTTT. Translation gives CASSPGRYNSPLHF.

V and J are TRBV6-5 and TRBJ1-4, with D perhaps matching TRBD1 (5 bases). From germline, CDR1 is MNHEY and CDR2 SVGAGI. This CDR3 region has 16 residues. V gave up 4 bases and J gave up 8 bases, with 20 bases separating them. The CDR3 spells CASSFRGGSIQEKLFF. In DNA form, the CDR3 reads TGTGCCAGCAGTTTCCGTGGGGGTAGCATACAGGAAAAACTGTTTTTT.